This TCR beta chain is from a study of blood T cell repertoires in COVID-19. On the study more broadly: From the United States, Italy and Spain came samples of acute and convalescent COVID-19. PBMCs, B-cell-depleted T cells, or T cells provided the cDNA or gDNA that made up the material.

The method was immunoSEQ multiplex PCR; TCRdb's version includes in-frame clones alone and lacks a portion of them. The sample has under 250,000 clones; 70% to 90% are singletons. The CDR3 runs 16 residues. V lost 5 bases and J 2 bases, leaving 17 bases between the germline ends. In germline, CDR1 is SEHNR, CDR2 FQNEAQ (reference sequence). Participant-reported clinical history was the basis for cohort assignment. The sequenced sample was PBMCs or T cells enriched from blood (not recorded which). The source of this sequence is a man aged 35-49 years who had recovered from COVID-19. The genes are TRBV7-9 and TRBJ2-3; D is unclear. The CDR3 loop reads CASSLGSAPNTDTQYF. DNA of the CDR3: TGTGCCAGCAGCCTCGGGTCAGCACCCAACACAGATACGCAGTATTTT.